This T cell receptor (beta chain) was recovered during a study of CD8 T cells in Susac syndrome. The authors reverse transcribed roughly 0.45 to 1 ug RNA with random hexamers. TCRdb reprocessed the immunoSEQ multiplex PCR reads with MiXCR, giving one entry per CDR3 protein. The sample yields 150,000 to 200,000 distinct CDR3 sequences, around 94% seen once. The CDR3 covers 12 residues. V was cut by 5 bases and J by 8 bases, with 10 bases left in between. Per the germline V gene, CDR1 is SEHNR and CDR2 is FQNEAQ (reference sequence). The chain links TRBV7-9 to TRBJ2-1; tentatively, D is TRBD2 (5 bases). Sequencing was done on a sample of CD4+ T cells from PBMCs. The clonotype comes from a human donor with Susac syndrome. The CDR3: CASSTMRDEQFF. The CDR3 region has the DNA TGTGCCAGCAGCACCATGCGGGATGAGCAGTTCTTC. The full variable domain, with the rest looked up from reference TRBV7-9 and TRBJ2-1, is DTGVSQNPRHKITKRGQNVTFRCDPISEHNRLYWYRQTLGQGPEFLTYFQNEAQLEKSRLLSDRFSAERPKGSFSTLEIQRTEQGDSAMYLCASSTMRDEQFFGPGTRLTVL.